Detailed here is one TCR beta chain. This clonotype appeared many times. Its antigen remains undetermined. No base-level quality is on record; no much larger clone is a single base apart. The time point label corresponds to: patch test 1, 2 weeks after DPC sensitization. The treatment or condition label, as the study defines it: therapeutic diphenylcyclopropenone sensitization with weekly scalp DPC. At each patch-test visit, blood was drawn before the patch test was applied. Patients were eligible if aged 18 to 70, diagnosed with alopecia and judged suitable for DPC therapy, and pregnant patients were excluded. Unfractionated whole blood was collected in Tempus Blood RNA tubes, and total RNA was extracted from that blood. The library was obtained by RACE. The listed sequencing device is NextSeq 500. During library preparation, unique molecular identifiers were attached to individual cDNA molecules so that TCRs could be counted in a quantitative, reproducible way. Both TCR alpha and TCR beta chains were sequenced from each blood RNA sample. On the study's bioinformatics: Samples had a median of about 90,000 TCRs, with a range from about 23,224 to 700,000. The Decombinator software suite was used to annotate the V, J and CDR3 of the TCR reads. To make PS versus PT1 abundance plots, every sample was subsampled to the same number of TCRs (28,000). TCRs were defined as expanded if absent before sensitization and observed at least eight times at the 2-week time point. The public reads were quality trimmed at Q25 with fastp and then assembled into clones with MiXCR by TCRdb, keeping productive beta chains. Each entry is one CDR3 protein sequence, shown with its most common DNA and genes. In this record, the V and J calls reflect TCRdb's handling and not the investigators' own analysis. In this sample the table shows a few hundred thousand distinct CDR3 sequences, about 4.4% of which occur a single time. The ten largest account for 2% to 2.5% of the sample.

Measured from the cysteine to the phenylalanine, the CDR3 is 15 residues long. Here the CDR3 DNA is all that survives: 45 bases in frame from base 1. Per the germline V gene, SGHAT is the CDR1 and FQNNGV is the CDR2. After removal of 1 base from V and 4 bases from J, the junction retains 3 bases not matched to a gene. This sample is part of a study of human T cells and chemical hapten exposure (dated by TCRdb to about 2021). Context from the whole study: For sensitization, 2% DPC in acetone was applied to a 2 cm by 2 cm area of upper inner arm skin. Most of the patients in the cohort were female, and the cohort covered alopecia areata with under or over 50% scalp involvement, alopecia totalis and alopecia universalis. Libraries were pooled for sequencing, and per-sample TCR yields varied mainly because of small differences in library volumes within the pool. Patch testing on the upper back used Finn chambers containing 0.01% DPC, with scoring done after 6 days according to International Contact Dermatitis Research Group standards. Blood for TCR sequencing was provided by twenty-nine alopecia patients at one to four time points (pre-sensitization, 2, 6 and 24 weeks). Throughout the approximately 25-week study period, patients were also given weekly therapeutic DPC doses on the scalp. Blood was sampled from patients pre-sensitization (week 0) and at 2, 6 and about 24 weeks after DPC sensitization. This study followed changes in the peripheral blood TCR repertoire in vivo during primary and secondary sensitization of alopecia patients to the hapten diphenylcyclopropenone (DPC).

Study-wide conclusions, independent of this receptor: Because all patients had alopecia, a presumed autoimmune disease, the immune response of the patients might differ from that of healthy individuals. The number of PT1 expanded TCRs positively correlated with patch test score, significant at thresholds 8, 16 and 32 but not 4. After repeated subsampling, the strength of the expansion versus patch-test correlation and the threshold at which it became significant changed. Significantly more large CDR3 similarity clusters were formed by expanded TCRs than by pre-sensitization or healthy control sets, consistent with antigen-driven responses. DPC sensitization did not change how many TCRs were above 1 in 1000 frequency, and no evidence was found of alterations in global repertoire structure.

This sequence uses TRBV11-2 and TRBJ2-1, and 8 junction bases match TRBD1. The receptor was derived from a woman between 50 and 59 years old with alopecia areata. Some clones in this sample may be carry-over from other donors' samples. The sample consisted of whole blood, taken in connection with sensitization to the hapten diphenylcyclopropenone (DPC). The nucleotide sequence reads TGTGCCAGCAGCTTAGGGACAGGGAGATACAATGAGCAGTTCTTC. This translates into CASSLGTGRYNEQFF.